The 17 T cell receptor beta chains in this list originate from one sample, sequenced in a study of response to subunit inactivated influenza vaccine listed by TCRdb under 2018. Libraries were built with RT-PCR. The sequencer listed for this sample is Illumina HiSeq 2500. TCRdb trimmed the raw reads at Q25, called clones with MiXCR and kept productive beta chains. Duplicate CDR3 protein sequences are folded into a single record with the most common DNA and genes. For this sample there are some 800,000 distinct CDR3 sequences; around 20% appear just once. About 9.4% of the sample rests with the top ten. The sequencing used PBMCs from blood, collected 4 to 6 days after vaccination. These receptors were obtained from a man aged 45-65 years who received an inactivated influenza vaccine. Donor details come from another sample of the same person, matched by shared clones.

The chain employs TRBV5-1 and TRBJ2-2; D is unresolved. The CDR3 runs 13 residues. Germline-derived CDR1 and CDR2 are SGHRS and YFSETQ. V was trimmed by 1 base and J by 6 bases, leaving 7 bases between them. In nucleotides, the CDR3 is TGCGCCAGCAGCTTGAAAGACGCCGGGGAGCTGTTTTTT. Translated, it gives CASSLKDAGELFF.

This clonotype occurred a few times. The chain joins TRBV5-1 to TRBJ2-1; D possibly corresponds to TRBD2 (6 bases). Germline V CDR1 and CDR2: SGHRS, YFSETQ. V was shortened by 3 bases and J by 7 bases, with 20 bases between the two germline ends. This CDR3 region has 16 residues. The CDR3 is CASSYGGAGLRNEQFF. As DNA, the CDR3 is TGCGCCAGCAGCTACGGCGGGGCAGGACTAAGGAATGAGCAGTTCTTC.

The chain is built from TRBV11-2 and TRBJ1-1; D remains ambiguous. Germline V CDR1 and CDR2: SGHAT, FQNNGV. V was trimmed by 3 bases and J by 5 bases, leaving 7 bases between them. The CDR3 runs 12 residues. CDR3 DNA sequence: TGTGCCAGCAGCTTTATAGGTACTGAAGCTTTCTTT. Amino acids: CASSFIGTEAFF.

This clonotype has only a few counts. This sequence joins TRBV6-4 and TRBJ2-7, with TRBD2 matching 9 bases. The CDR3 sequence is 15 residues long. The V gene's germline CDR1 is MRHNA and CDR2 SNTAGT. J lost 2 bases, V lost 2 bases, and 4 bases had no gene match. This CDR3 is CASSDGLAIPYEQYF. In DNA, the CDR3 is TGTGCCAGCAGTGACGGACTAGCGATTCCCTACGAGCAGTACTTC.

In this sample, this clonotype turned up a few times. The chain recombines TRBV5-1 with TRBJ2-7, with 7 bases lining up with TRBD1. V lost 4 bases to trimming and J lost 1 base; unmatched junction nucleotides: 14. CDR1 and CDR2 (germline): SGHRS, YFSETQ. The CDR3 extends over 17 amino acids. CDR3 sequence (DNA): TGCGCCAGCAGCCGCTGGGAACGACAGGGTACATCCTACGAGCAGTACTTC. Translation gives CASSRWERQGTSYEQYF.

This clonotype was counted many times. This chain connects TRBV14 to TRBJ2-2; perhaps TRBD2 as D (5 bases). The germline gives CDR1 SGHDN, CDR2 FVKESK. Between the trimmed V and J ends, which lost 4 bases and 14 bases, there was a span of 14 bases. The CDR3 is 12 amino acids. The CDR3 loop reads CASSPDYLTLFF. CDR3 nucleotide sequence: TGTGCCAGCAGCCCCGACTACCTGACACTGTTTTTT.

V gene TRBV27 combines with J gene TRBJ2-7; TRBD2 matches at 14 bases. This CDR3 has 15 amino acids. V dropped 5 bases and J dropped 5; count of bases not matched to a gene: 5. Germline assignment: CDR1 MNHEY and CDR2 SMNVEV (reference sequence). CDR3 DNA sequence: TGTGCCAGCAGTCCCTGGACTAGCGGGAGGAACGAGCAGTACTTC. This sequence encodes CASSPWTSGRNEQYF.

The DNA of the CDR3 is TGTGCCAGCAGCCAAGGGCTAGCGAAAAATGAGCAGTTCTTC. Protein: CASSQGLAKNEQFF. J is TRBJ2-1 and V is TRBV3-1, with D perhaps TRBD2 (6 bases). Germline CDR1 reads LGHDT; CDR2 reads YNNKEL (reference sequence). The V gene lost 1 base and the J gene lost 7 bases, with 11 bases spanning the gap. The CDR3 runs 14 residues.

The rearrangement joins TRBV25-1 to TRBJ1-2, with 9 bases fitting TRBD1. The CDR3 spans 12 residues. Unmatched junction bases numbered 2, after V lost 5 bases and J lost 7 bases. Germline loops: CDR1 MGHDK, CDR2 SYGVNS. The CDR3 bases are TGTGCCAGCAGTCGACAGGGGGTTGGCTACACCTTC. As protein: CASSRQGVGYTF.

The chain joins TRBV25-1 to TRBJ2-5, with TRBD1 matching 9 bases. V was clipped by 1 base and J by 0 bases; unmatched bases: 3. Germline CDR1 reads MGHDK; CDR2 reads SYGVNS. The CDR3 consists of 16 residues. The CDR3 bases are TGTGCCAGCAGTGAATTTGGGACAGGGTACCAAGAGACCCAGTACTTC. Amino acids: CASSEFGTGYQETQYF.

The genes are TRBV12-3 or TRBV12-4 and TRBJ2-2; D possibly corresponds to TRBD1 (6 bases). This CDR3 is built from 16 residues. Deletions cut 6 bases from V and 4 bases from J, with 18 bases between. CDR3 coding DNA: TGTGCCAGCAGCACCTTCCGGGACACCACCACCGGGGAGCTGTTTTTT. Its translation: CASSTFRDTTTGELFF.

This sequence joins TRBV30 and TRBJ2-7; D may be TRBD1 or TRBD2 (6 bases each). The V and J ends lost 5 bases and 5 bases respectively, with 22 bases between them. The CDR3 length is 15 residues. Germline V CDR1 and CDR2: GTSNPN, SVGIG (reference sequence). For the CDR3, the DNA is TGTGCCTGGCGTCCCCCCGGCACAGGGAGGCACGAGCAGTACTTC. Protein sequence: CAWRPPGTGRHEQYF. Drawing the rest from reference TRBV30 and TRBJ2-7, the complete variable domain is SQTIHQWPATLVQPVGSPLSLECTVEGTSNPNLYWYRQAAGRGLQLLFYSVGIGQISSEVPQNLSASRPQDRQFILSSKKLLLSDSGFYLCAWRPPGTGRHEQYFGPGTRLTVT.

This clonotype was found a few times. The chain has TRBV30 and TRBJ2-7; D is unresolved. Germline CDR1 reads GTSNPN; CDR2 reads SVGIG (reference sequence). The CDR3 spans 12 residues. V was trimmed by 2 bases and J by 5 bases, leaving 10 bases between them. The CDR3 DNA follows: TGTGCCTGGAGTCGGGTCGGGCACGAGCAGTACTTC. Its translation: CAWSRVGHEQYF. The full variable domain, rest sourced from reference TRBV30 and TRBJ2-7, is SQTIHQWPATLVQPVGSPLSLECTVEGTSNPNLYWYRQAAGRGLQLLFYSVGIGQISSEVPQNLSASRPQDRQFILSSKKLLLSDSGFYLCAWSRVGHEQYFGPGTRLTVT.

The V and J genes are TRBV11-2 and TRBJ2-7, with 14 bases that match TRBD2. Trimming removed 0 bases from V and 2 bases from J; junction bases left unmatched: 12. Germline loops: CDR1 SGHAT, CDR2 FQNNGV. CDR3 length equals 20 residues. CDR3 loop: CASSLEPGLAGVASAYEQYF. CDR3 bases: TGTGCCAGCAGCTTAGAGCCGGGACTAGCGGGAGTCGCCTCTGCCTACGAGCAGTACTTC. The full variable domain, completed using reference TRBV11-2 and TRBJ2-7, is EAGVAQSPRYKIIEKRQSVAFWCNPISGHATLYWYQQILGQGPKLLIQFQNNGVVDDSQLPKDRFSAERLKGVDSTLKIQPAKLEDSAVYLCASSLEPGLAGVASAYEQYFGPGTRLTVT.

The chain recombines TRBV29-1 with TRBJ2-7; tentative D call: TRBD1 (6 bases). The germline gives CDR1 SQVTM, CDR2 ANQGSEA. The CDR3 contains 13 residues. V was shortened by 6 bases and J by 3 bases, with 15 bases between the two germline ends. The DNA of the CDR3 is TGCAGCGTCCCGGGACATAGGGGCTACGAGCAGTACTTC. Encoded protein: CSVPGHRGYEQYF.

This clonotype was counted only a few times. V is TRBV20-1 and J is TRBJ2-2; 7 positions agree with TRBD1. V shed 0 bases, J shed 6 bases, and the junction held 4 bases outside the gene matches. Per the germline V gene, CDR1 is DFQATT and CDR2 is SNEGSKA (reference sequence). This CDR3 region has 14 residues. CDR3 region: CSARDPQGAGELFF. The CDR3 DNA reads TGCAGTGCTAGAGACCCTCAGGGGGCCGGGGAGCTGTTTTTT.

The chain is built from TRBV20-1 and TRBJ2-7; 12 bases match TRBD2. CDR3 size: 14 residues. V lost 3 bases to trimming and J lost 5 bases; unmatched junction nucleotides: 5. The germline V gene has CDR1 DFQATT and CDR2 SNEGSKA (reference sequence). CDR3 bases: TGCAGTGCTAGTTCCGCTAGCGGGGGGGACGAGCAGTACTTC. Translation: CSASSASGGDEQYF.